These T cell receptor beta chains were read from a single sample in a study of T cells after yellow fever vaccination. In TCRdb, the 5' RACE reads were re-called with MiXCR into one record per CDR3 protein. The repertoire holds over 300,000 distinct CDR3 sequences, less than 4.5% seen once, with 20% to 25% in the top ten. The input for sequencing was PBMCs, taken on the day of the yellow fever booster vaccination. The receptors were gathered from a man younger than 35 who received the YFV17D yellow fever vaccine. The CDR3 runs from the conserved cysteine through the conserved F or W. Fields, in order: D gene, clone size, J gene, V gene, CDR3 DNA, CDR3 protein. D genes are given only for firm matches. Clone size appears in some rows only: once, few, many, or a class for an expanded clone.

>.|many|TRBJ2-2|TRBV20-1
TGCAGTGCTAGAGATCCGAGGGAAGGACTTACCGGGGAGCTGTTTTTT
CSARDPREGLTGELFF
>.|.|TRBJ2-2|TRBV12-3/TRBV12-4
TGTGCCAGCAGTTTAACAGGGAGCACCGGGGAGCTGTTTTTT
CASSLTGSTGELFF
>TRBD1|many|TRBJ2-7|TRBV5-1
TGCGCCAGCAGCCCATTGGACAGGGGGCGATCCTACGAGCAGTACTTC
CASSPLDRGRSYEQYF
>.|.|TRBJ1-1|TRBV7-2
TGTGCCAGCAGCGTAAGACTCGGTAGCGGAGTCACTGAAGCTTTCTTT
CASSVRLGSGVTEAFF
>.|few|TRBJ2-5|TRBV20-1
TGCAGTGCAAACCGAAGAGGGGTCATGCAAGAGACCCAGTACTTC
CSANRRGVMQETQYF
>.|.|TRBJ2-7|TRBV5-4
TGTGCCAGCAGCTTAGGGGAACAAACCTACGAGCAGTACTTC
CASSLGEQTYEQYF
>TRBD2|few|TRBJ2-1|TRBV20-1
TGCAGTGCTAGGAGGGGACTAGCGGGGGGGAATGAGCAGTTCTTC
CSARRGLAGGNEQFF
>.|few|TRBJ2-3|TRBV28
TGTGCCAGCAGTTCGACGGGACTGAGCACAGATACGCAGTATTTT
CASSSTGLSTDTQYF
>.|many|TRBJ1-1|TRBV4-2
TGTGCCAGCAGCCAAGGGGAGACTCTTAACACTGAAGCTTTCTTT
CASSQGETLNTEAFF
>.|many|TRBJ2-6|TRBV27
TGTGCCAGCAGACTGTACGCCGGTGGGGCCAACGTCCTGACTTTC
CASRLYAGGANVLTF
>.|.|TRBJ2-1|TRBV29-1
TGCAGCGGGGGGCGGGACCCAAGGGATGAGCAGTTCTTC
CSGGRDPRDEQFF
>.|many|TRBJ2-2|TRBV7-2
TGTGCCAGCAGCTCCGAGGGATCCGGGGAGCTGTTTTTT
CASSSEGSGELFF
>TRBD2|few|TRBJ2-5|TRBV7-9
TGTGCCAGCAGCTTAGTAGCGGGAGCCCGGAAGACCCAGTACTTC
CASSLVAGARKTQYF
>.|few|TRBJ1-2|TRBV29-1
TGCAGCGCCTTCGACACCTATGGCTACACCTTC
CSAFDTYGYTF
>TRBD1|many|TRBJ2-2|TRBV28
TGTGCCAGCAGTTTCTATTCGTATGGGACAGGGGATAACACCGGGGAGCTGTTTTTT
CASSFYSYGTGDNTGELFF